This record concerns one T cell receptor (beta chain) sequence. Its antigen target is currently unknown. Base qualities are missing; no much larger clone stands one base away. In the prospective study, participants were about 18 to 100 years old, resided in under 30 geographic areas of the United States, and were enrolled through a virtual design. In the prospective study, cohorts were assigned on the basis of participant-reported clinical history obtained from a screening survey and a study questionnaire. For ImmuneRACE Cohort 3, a participant was defined as recovered based on two consecutive negative NP/OP PCR tests, clearance by a healthcare professional, or resolution of symptoms. In the prospective study, mobile phlebotomists collected whole blood, serum and a nasopharyngeal or oropharyngeal swab from each participant. Additional blood draws and questionnaires over a 2-month period could optionally be provided by prospective study participants. Blood samples from the prospective study were shipped frozen or at room temperature prior to DNA extraction.

The immunoSEQ Assay, a bias-controlled multiplex PCR, was used to amplify TCRbeta CDR3 regions from genomic DNA. The published analysis was carried out like this. Nucleated cell counts per sample were estimated from amplification of reference gene primers within the assay. To quantify the absolute abundance of each unique TCRbeta CDR3 rearrangement, sequence reads were collapsed and filtered. For each sample, productive Simpson clonality was calculated by taking the square root of Simpson's diversity index across productive rearrangements. TCRdb holds this immuneACCESS table with in-frame rearrangements only. Some clones are missing; in checked studies, unresolved V genes explain under half, and the rest has no known cause. V, J and clone size were drawn from that table, and D and trimming were deduced from the DNA. In this sample the table shows more than 400,000 clones, roughly 90% of which occur a single time. Of the sample, roughly 0.7% is held by the ten largest clones.

These data come from a study of blood T cell repertoires in COVID-19 (TCRdb year 2020). Turning to the overall study: The collaborator samples originated in the United States, Italy and Spain and spanned the acute and convalescent phases of COVID-19. The prospective study material was composed of cDNA or gDNA derived from T cells, B-cell-depleted T cells, or PBMCs. Subjects who had been exposed to COVID-19, were actively infected with it, or had recovered from it provided the deeply sampled blood TCRbeta repertoires that made up the dataset. The repertoires were made available in a free public database intended to serve as a resource for research on the immune response to SARS-CoV-2. Samples came from the ongoing ImmuneRACE study (first 160 participants) plus 1,254 subjects from 6 global collaborators. The sample metadata nearly always contained a de-identified subject ID, COVID-19 status, age in years and sex. HLA class I and class II types, where available, came from metadata supplied by the sample provider rather than from assay-based typing.

CDR1 and CDR2 are drawn from the germline V gene (reference sequence): WNHNN, SYGVQD. Trimming accounts for 6 bases at V and 7 bases at J, while the number of junction bases matched to no gene is 6. From cysteine to phenylalanine, the CDR3 is 14 amino acids long. Only the CDR3 region is kept as DNA, spanning 42 bases read in frame from base 1. What the authors observed across the whole study: The quantity of clinical and demographic metadata differed by source and by participant and was supplied without curation.

The source is a woman aged 18-35 years who had recovered from COVID-19. Sample: PBMCs or T cells enriched from blood (not recorded which). Recombination linked TRBV10-1 to TRBJ2-2, and 9 junctional nucleotides match TRBD1. The CDR3 is CASSGTGSGGELFF. The nucleotides are TGCGCCAGCAGCGGGACAGGGAGTGGCGGGGAGCTGTTTTTT.